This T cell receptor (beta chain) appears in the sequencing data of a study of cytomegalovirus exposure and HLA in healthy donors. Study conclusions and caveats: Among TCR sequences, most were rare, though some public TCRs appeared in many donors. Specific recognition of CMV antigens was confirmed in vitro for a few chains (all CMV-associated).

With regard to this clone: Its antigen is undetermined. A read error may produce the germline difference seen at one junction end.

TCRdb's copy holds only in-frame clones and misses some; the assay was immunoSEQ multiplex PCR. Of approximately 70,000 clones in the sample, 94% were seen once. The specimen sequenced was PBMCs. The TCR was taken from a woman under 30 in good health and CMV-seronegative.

The CDR3 reads CASRQDSSGETDTQYF. The CDR3 DNA follows: TGCGCCAGCAGACAAGACTCTAGCGGGGAGACAGATACGCAGTATTTT. The chain uses TRBV4-3 and TRBJ2-3; 9 positions agree with TRBD2. Germline CDR1 LGHNA, CDR2 YSLEER. The CDR3 totals 16 residues.